These T cell receptor beta chains were read from a single sample in a study of beta chain features in type 1 diabetes. Sequencing used immunoSEQ multiplex PCR; TCRdb keeps in-frame clones, though not all of them. The table records 160,000 or so clones, 63% of them present only once. Sequenced input: naive CD4+ T cells from blood. The receptors here all came from a man aged 25-45 years with type 1 diabetes. Each CDR3 is given with its conserved first and last residue. A D gene is named only where the DNA matches it firmly. Some rows mark clone size as missing; the rest say once, few, many or name a class of expanded clone.

V,D,J,size,DNA,CDR3
TRBV29-1,TRBD2,TRBJ2-1,-,TGCAGCGTTACGACTAGCGGATACAATGAGCAGTTCTTC,CSVTTSGYNEQFF
TRBV7-8,-,TRBJ1-2,-,TGTGCCAGCAGCTCTACATATGGCTACACCTTC,CASSSTYGYTF
TRBV7-9,-,TRBJ2-3,-,TGTGCCAGCAGCTTAAATGCTCGGACAGATACGCAGTATTTT,CASSLNARTDTQYF
TRBV29-1,TRBD1,TRBJ2-3,few,TGCAGCGTGTCAGGACAGGGCGTTGCAGATACGCAGTATTTT,CSVSGQGVADTQYF
TRBV29-1,-,TRBJ1-1,few,TGCAGCGTGGTTCGGACAGCAAGCGGGAACACTGAAGCTTTCTTT,CSVVRTASGNTEAFF
TRBV4-3,TRBD1,TRBJ1-2,few,TGCGCCAGCAGCCAAACGGGACAGTCTAACTATGGCTACACCTTC,CASSQTGQSNYGYTF
TRBV7-9,-,TRBJ2-6,-,TGTGCCAGCAGCTTTGGAGCTGGGGCCAACGTCCTGACTTTC,CASSFGAGANVLTF
TRBV6-5,-,TRBJ2-5,-,TGTGCCAGCAGTTACTCCAGAAGGGTTCAAGAAGAGACCCAGTACTTC,CASSYSRRVQEETQYF
TRBV4-3,TRBD1,TRBJ1-4,-,TGCGCCAGCAGCCAAGACAACAGGGGAGGTTTGTTTTTT,CASSQDNRGGLFF
TRBV7-9,-,TRBJ2-1,-,TGTGCCAGCAGCCAACTAGCTGACCGGTCCAATGAGCAGTTCTTC,CASSQLADRSNEQFF
TRBV30,TRBD2,TRBJ2-1,few,TGTGCCTGGAGCCTGGGACTAGTCAATGAGCAGTTCTTC,CAWSLGLVNEQFF
TRBV18,TRBD2,TRBJ2-5,-,TGTGCCAGCTCACCACTAGCGGGGAGCCAAGAGACCCAGTACTTC,CASSPLAGSQETQYF
TRBV7-2,TRBD1,TRBJ2-3,-,TGTGCCAGCAGAATTCGACAGGGTCCAGATACGCAGTATTTT,CASRIRQGPDTQYF
TRBV11-2,TRBD1,TRBJ2-1,-,TGTGCCAGCAGCCACAGGGGATTCATCAATGAGCAGTTCTTC,CASSHRGFINEQFF
TRBV2,-,TRBJ2-5,-,TGTGCCAGCAGTGAAGACAGGGAGGAGACCCAGTACTTC,CASSEDREETQYF
TRBV9,-,TRBJ2-3,-,TGTGCCAGCAGCCCGCGAAGCCAGGGAAGTGCGCAGTATTTT,CASSPRSQGSAQYF
TRBV5-6,-,TRBJ1-2,few,TGTGCCAGCAGCTTTGCCGGGACAAGCCACACCTTC,CASSFAGTSHTF
TRBV5-6,TRBD2,TRBJ2-5,few,TGTGCCAGCAGCTATACGACTAGCGGCTGGGTAGAGACCCAGTACTTC,CASSYTTSGWVETQYF
TRBV10-3,-,TRBJ2-5,-,TGTGCCATCAGGGGGGCAGGCCAAGAGACCCAGTACTTC,CAIRGAGQETQYF
TRBV4-3,-,TRBJ2-7,-,TGCGCCAGCAGCCAAGATATAGGGATCTCCTACGAGCAGTACTTC,CASSQDIGISYEQYF
TRBV4-3,-,TRBJ1-1,-,TGCGCCAGCAGCCAATCTCTCCAATTTGGATCTGGGACTGAAGCTTTCTTT,CASSQSLQFGSGTEAFF
TRBV7-2,TRBD1,TRBJ2-7,-,TGTGCCAGCAGCTTCCAGGGACAGGGAACCTACGAGCAGTACTTC,CASSFQGQGTYEQYF
TRBV15,TRBD2,TRBJ2-1,-,TGTGCCACCAGCAGAGATGAGGTAGCGGGGTACGCTGAGCAGTTCTTC,CATSRDEVAGYAEQFF
TRBV25-1,-,TRBJ2-4,-,TGTGCCAGCACCGAACGGGGGCAGGCCAAAAACATTCAGTACTTC,CASTERGQAKNIQYF
TRBV6-5,TRBD1,TRBJ1-6,-,TGTGCCAGCAGTTACTCTGGACAGGGAGGGTCACCCCTCCACTTT,CASSYSGQGGSPLHF
TRBV19,TRBD1,TRBJ2-5,few,TGTGCCAGTAGGGTCGGACAGGACATACAAGAGACCCAGTACTTC,CASRVGQDIQETQYF
TRBV5-1,-,TRBJ1-2,-,TGCGCCAGCAGCTTGTTGCCAGGGATTATCGGAGGCTACACCTTC,CASSLLPGIIGGYTF
TRBV27,-,TRBJ2-1,-,TGTGCCAGCGGGACCTACAATGAGCAGTTCTTC,CASGTYNEQFF
TRBV25-1,-,TRBJ1-5,few,TGTGCCAGCAGTCCCGTAGGGGACTTTCAGCCCCAGCATTTT,CASSPVGDFQPQHF
TRBV18,TRBD2,TRBJ2-1,-,TGTGCCAGCTCACCTCAGCTAGCGGACAACAATGAGCAGTTCTTC,CASSPQLADNNEQFF
TRBV20-1,-,TRBJ2-5,few,TGCAGTGCTACCGATGAGACCCAGTACTTC,CSATDETQYF
TRBV5-6,-,TRBJ2-3,few,TGTGCCAGCAGCTTGGTGCAGGGGACAGATACGCAGTATTTT,CASSLVQGTDTQYF
TRBV11-2,-,TRBJ2-7,-,TGTGCCAGCAGCGAAGGGGGGAAGAGGTACGAGCAGTACTTC,CASSEGGKRYEQYF
TRBV7-9,-,TRBJ2-1,-,TGTGCCAGCAGCAGCCGGGACTTTAACAATGAGCAGTTCTTC,CASSSRDFNNEQFF
TRBV30,-,TRBJ1-5,-,TGTGCCTGGGGGCAAGGCAATCAGCCCCAGCATTTT,CAWGQGNQPQHF
TRBV29-1,-,TRBJ2-5,few,TGCAGCGTTGATTTTCAAGGGGTAGAGACCCAGTACTTC,CSVDFQGVETQYF
TRBV11-1,TRBD2,TRBJ2-5,once,TGTGCCAGCAGCACTCACACCGGGACTAGCGGGGAGACCCAGTACTTC,CASSTHTGTSGETQYF
TRBV30,-,TRBJ1-1,-,TGTGCCTGGAGTGTGGGGCCGTCGGGCACTGAAGCTTTCTTT,CAWSVGPSGTEAFF
TRBV7-2,-,TRBJ2-7,-,TGTGCCAGCAGCTTAGTAGTGCTACGGACCTACGAGCAGTACTTC,CASSLVVLRTYEQYF
TRBV20-1,-,TRBJ1-4,-,TGCAGTGCGGGTCGCGCTGGAAAACTGTTTTTT,CSAGRAGKLFF